This TCR beta chain was identified during a study of post-analysis software for immune sequencing data. Study-wide results and limits: For normalized Chao1 diversity, multiple sclerosis patients scored significantly lower than controls did.

Libraries were made from TCR beta cDNA, and they carried unique molecular identifiers. Each CDR3 protein is one row after TCRdb ran MiXCR on the PCR reads. Here the sample spans 750,000 to 950,000 distinct CDR3 sequences, roughly half being singletons. In regard to this clonotype: The antigen remains unidentified.

The sample was blood. The sequence derives from a girl between 10 and 17 years old with multiple sclerosis.

The chain's CDR3 is CASSLSGQGHDYTF. The DNA of the CDR3 is TGTGCCAGCAGCCTCAGTGGACAGGGTCACGACTACACCTTC. The V gene is TRBV9, the J gene TRBJ1-2; 8 positions match TRBD1. This CDR3 spans 14 amino acids. The V gene end was trimmed by 4 bases and the J gene end by 10 bases; junction bases not matched to a gene: 12. Germline V lookup: CDR1 SGDLS, CDR2 YYNGEE.